The source of this TCR beta chain is a study of blood T cells in healthy people across ages. The CDR3 runs 12 residues. The germline V and J ends were trimmed by 1 base and 7 bases, with 7 bases remaining between them. CDR1 SGHTA and CDR2 FQGNSA come from the germline V gene. Combining a sample-barcoded 5' primer with a J-beta primer mix, a second PCR ran for about 6 to 11 cycles. From the 5' RACE reads, TCRdb called clonotypes with MiXCR, one entry per CDR3 protein. The sample has around 1,500,000 distinct CDR3 sequences; 25% to 30% are singletons. The sequenced sample consisted of blood. This receptor was taken from a woman in her twenties or thirties in good health. The J gene is TRBJ1-1, the V gene TRBV7-2; TRBD1 is a possible D gene (5 bases). Here the CDR3 reads CASSLGTIEAFF. The CDR3 bases are TGTGCCAGCAGCTTAGGGACAATTGAAGCTTTCTTT. The full variable domain, rest sourced from reference TRBV7-2 and TRBJ1-1, is GAGVSQSPSNKVTEKGKDVELRCDPISGHTALYWYRQSLGQGLEFLIYFQGNSAPDKSGLPSDRFSAERTGGSVSTLTIQRTQQEDSAVYLCASSLGTIEAFFGQGTRLTVV.